The entry that follows covers one TCR beta chain sequence. Its antigen is still unknown. The read ends 3 residues early relative to the CDR3; the germline J gene fills the gap. These data originate in a study of T cells in women clearing cervical HPV infection. Trimming removed 1 base at V and 2 bases at J, with 9 bases between. CDR3 length equals 15 residues. Per the germline V gene, CDR1 is SGHTA and CDR2 is FQGNSA. Findings and caveats of the study: TRBV6-7 abundance was lower in cases than controls (around 0.11% versus 0.16%).

Genomic DNA, averaging approximately 1,200 ng per sample, yielded TCR beta CDR3 via immunoSEQ. Sequencing used immunoSEQ multiplex PCR; TCRdb keeps in-frame clones, though not all of them. This specimen shows roughly 28,000 clones; the ten leading clones hold approximately 10%. The sequenced sample was blood buffy coat. The TCR originated in a woman between 18 and 69 years old with a cervical HPV16 infection that either progressed to CIN3+ or cleared (not recorded which). The chain joins TRBV7-2 to TRBJ1-3; D unclear. The sequenced part of the CDR3 DNA is TGTGCCAGCAGCTTAGTCCCGGTAACTGGAAACACC. Protein: CASSLVPVTGNT. From start to end, the CDR3 is CASSLVPVTGNTIYF.